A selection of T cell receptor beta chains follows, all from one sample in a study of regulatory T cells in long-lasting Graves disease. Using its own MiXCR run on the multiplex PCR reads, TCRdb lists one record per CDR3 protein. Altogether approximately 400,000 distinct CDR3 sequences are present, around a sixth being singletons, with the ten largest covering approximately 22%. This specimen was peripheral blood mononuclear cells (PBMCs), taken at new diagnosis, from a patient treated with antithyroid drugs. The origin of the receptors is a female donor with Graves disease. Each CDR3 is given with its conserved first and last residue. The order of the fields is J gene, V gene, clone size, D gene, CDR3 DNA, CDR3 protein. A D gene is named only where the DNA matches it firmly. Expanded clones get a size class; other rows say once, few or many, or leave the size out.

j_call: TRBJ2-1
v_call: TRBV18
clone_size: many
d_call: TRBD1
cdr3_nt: TGTGCCAGCTCACCCACAGGGGGCGTCTACAATGAGCAGTTCTTC
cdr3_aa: CASSPTGGVYNEQFF

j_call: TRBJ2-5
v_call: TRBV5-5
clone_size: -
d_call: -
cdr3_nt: TGTGCCAGCAGCTTGGCCCCGACGTTCATCCAAGAGACCCAGTACTTC
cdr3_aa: CASSLAPTFIQETQYF

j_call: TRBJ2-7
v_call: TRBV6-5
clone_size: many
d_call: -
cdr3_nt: TGTGCCAGCAGTTCATTTGCGGGGTCCTACGAGCAGTACTTC
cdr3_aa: CASSSFAGSYEQYF

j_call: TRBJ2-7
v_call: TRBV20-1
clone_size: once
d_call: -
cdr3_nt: TGCAGTGCTAACTCAGGGAGCGAGCAGTACTTC
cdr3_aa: CSANSGSEQYF

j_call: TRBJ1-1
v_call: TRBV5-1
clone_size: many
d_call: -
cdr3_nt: TGCGCCAGCAGCCTGGGTTCGGGAGGCGGGATGAACACTGAAGCTTTCTTT
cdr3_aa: CASSLGSGGGMNTEAFF

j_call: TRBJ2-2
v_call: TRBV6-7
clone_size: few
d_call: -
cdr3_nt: TGTGCCAGCAGTTGGCCGCCGGACGTCGGGGAGCTGTTTTTT
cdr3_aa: CASSWPPDVGELFF

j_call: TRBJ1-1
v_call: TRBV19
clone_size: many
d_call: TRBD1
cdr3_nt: TGTGCCAGTAGTATCAGACAGGGGTGGGAGAACACTGAAGCTTTCTTT
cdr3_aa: CASSIRQGWENTEAFF

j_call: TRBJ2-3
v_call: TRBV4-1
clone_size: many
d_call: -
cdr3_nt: TGCGCCAGCAGCCACATAACAGATACGCAGTATTTT
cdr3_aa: CASSHITDTQYF

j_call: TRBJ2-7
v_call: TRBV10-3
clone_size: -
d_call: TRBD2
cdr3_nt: TGTGCCAGCAGTTGGGTGGGACTAGCGGGAGGCCTCTCCTACGAGCAGTACTTC
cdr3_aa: CASSWVGLAGGLSYEQYF

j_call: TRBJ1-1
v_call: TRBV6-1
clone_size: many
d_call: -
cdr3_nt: TGTGCCAGCAGTACGGTTCCGGGACGGGGCCTAATGAACACTGAAGCTTTCTTT
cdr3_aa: CASSTVPGRGLMNTEAFF

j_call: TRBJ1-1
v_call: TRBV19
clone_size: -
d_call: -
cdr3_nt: TGTGCCAGTAATTGGGGGAGCAACACTGAAGCTTTCTTT
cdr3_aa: CASNWGSNTEAFF

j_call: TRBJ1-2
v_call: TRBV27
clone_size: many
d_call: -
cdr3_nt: TGTGCCAGCAGTTTGAACGGACAGTTCAACTATGGCTACACCTTC
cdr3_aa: CASSLNGQFNYGYTF

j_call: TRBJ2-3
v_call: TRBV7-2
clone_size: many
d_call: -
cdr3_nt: TGTGCCAGCAGCTTAGGCTATTCTTTCACAGATACGCAGTATTTT
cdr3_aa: CASSLGYSFTDTQYF

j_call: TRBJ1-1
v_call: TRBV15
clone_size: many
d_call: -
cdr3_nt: TGTGCCACCAGCAGACGGCGGGGGAACACTGAAGCTTTCTTT
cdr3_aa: CATSRRRGNTEAFF

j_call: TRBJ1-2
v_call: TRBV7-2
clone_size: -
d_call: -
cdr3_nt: TGTGCCAGTAGTAAAGGGACTTCCTGGAGCTATGGCTACACCTTC
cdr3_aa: CASSKGTSWSYGYTF

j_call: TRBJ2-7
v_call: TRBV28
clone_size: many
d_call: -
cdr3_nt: TGTGCCACCACCCCCGGAGGTGCCTACGAGCAGTACTTC
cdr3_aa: CATTPGGAYEQYF

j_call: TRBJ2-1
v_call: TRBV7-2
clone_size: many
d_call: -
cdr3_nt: TGTGCCAGCAGCTTAGCGTTGGGACATTTTTACAATGAGCAGTTCTTC
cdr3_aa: CASSLALGHFYNEQFF

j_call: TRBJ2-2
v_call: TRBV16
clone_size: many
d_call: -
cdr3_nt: TGTGCCAGCAGCCGAAAGACTAGTTCCGGGGAGCTGTTTTTT
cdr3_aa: CASSRKTSSGELFF

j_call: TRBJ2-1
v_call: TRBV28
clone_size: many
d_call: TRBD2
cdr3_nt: TGTGCCAGCAGTTTAACTAGCGGCCTCAATGAGCAGTTCTTC
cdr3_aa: CASSLTSGLNEQFF

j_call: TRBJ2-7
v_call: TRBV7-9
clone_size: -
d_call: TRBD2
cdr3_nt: TGTGCCAGCAGCCCGACCCCGTTGCTTTCTAGCGGGAGACAGTCCGAGCAGTACTTC
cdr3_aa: CASSPTPLLSSGRQSEQYF

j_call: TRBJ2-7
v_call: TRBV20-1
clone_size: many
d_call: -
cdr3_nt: TGCAGTGCTACTCACTGGGACTTGTCCTACGAGCAGTACTTC
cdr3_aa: CSATHWDLSYEQYF

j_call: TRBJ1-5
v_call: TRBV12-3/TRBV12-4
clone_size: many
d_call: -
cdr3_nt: TGTGCCAGCAGTTTAGCCGGACCCGGGCCCCAGCATTTT
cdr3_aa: CASSLAGPGPQHF

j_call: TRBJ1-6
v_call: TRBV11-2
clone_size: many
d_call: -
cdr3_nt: TGTGCCAGCAGCTCCCCCAGGGGTTCACCCCTCCACTTT
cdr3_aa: CASSSPRGSPLHF

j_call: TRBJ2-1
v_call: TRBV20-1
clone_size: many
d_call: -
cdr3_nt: TGCAGTGCTACCCTCAAGGAGAATGAGCAGTTCTTC
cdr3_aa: CSATLKENEQFF

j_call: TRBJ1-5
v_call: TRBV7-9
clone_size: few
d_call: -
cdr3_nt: TGTGCCAGCAGCTTAGATGGAGCAGGCAATCAGCCCCAGCATTTT
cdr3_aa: CASSLDGAGNQPQHF

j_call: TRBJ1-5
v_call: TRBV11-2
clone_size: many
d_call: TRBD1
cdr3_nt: TGTGCCAGCAGCCCAGGGACAGGGGGCCATCAGCCCCAGCATTTT
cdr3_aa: CASSPGTGGHQPQHF

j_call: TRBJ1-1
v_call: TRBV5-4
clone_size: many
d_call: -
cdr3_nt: TGTGCCAGCAGCAATTCCCACGACAGGAAGAACACTGAAGCTTTCTTT
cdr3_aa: CASSNSHDRKNTEAFF

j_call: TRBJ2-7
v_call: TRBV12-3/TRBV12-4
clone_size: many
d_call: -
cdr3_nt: TGTGCCAGCACTTCAAACCCAGGATACGAGCAGTACTTC
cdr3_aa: CASTSNPGYEQYF

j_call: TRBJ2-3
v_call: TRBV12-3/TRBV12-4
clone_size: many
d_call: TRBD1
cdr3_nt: TGTGCCAGCAGTATAACCGGGACAGGCACAGATACGCAGTATTTT
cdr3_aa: CASSITGTGTDTQYF

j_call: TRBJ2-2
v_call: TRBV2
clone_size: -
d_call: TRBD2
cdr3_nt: TGTGCCAGCAAGTTGGATAGCGGGATAGGCGGGGAGCTGTTTTTT
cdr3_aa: CASKLDSGIGGELFF

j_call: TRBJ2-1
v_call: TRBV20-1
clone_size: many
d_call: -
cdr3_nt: TGCAGTGCCCCTGACTACACGGCTTACAATGAGCAGTTCTTC
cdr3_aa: CSAPDYTAYNEQFF

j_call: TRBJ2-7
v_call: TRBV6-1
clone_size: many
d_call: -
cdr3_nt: TGTGCCAGCGAACCGACCCAGGCTCCGTTCTACGAGCAGTACTTC
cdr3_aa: CASEPTQAPFYEQYF

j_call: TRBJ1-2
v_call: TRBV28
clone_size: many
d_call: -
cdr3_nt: TGTGCCAGCACAACCGGGACCGAATATGGCTACACCTTC
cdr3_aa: CASTTGTEYGYTF

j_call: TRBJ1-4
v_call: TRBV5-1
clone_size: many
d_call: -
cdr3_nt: TGCGCCAGCAGCTTGCATCGCCCTACATGGGGGAATGAAAAACTGTTTTTT
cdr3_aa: CASSLHRPTWGNEKLFF

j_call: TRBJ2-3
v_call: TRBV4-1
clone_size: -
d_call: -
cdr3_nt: TGCGCCAGCAGCCAAGATATAGTGTTCACAGATACGCAGTATTTT
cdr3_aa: CASSQDIVFTDTQYF

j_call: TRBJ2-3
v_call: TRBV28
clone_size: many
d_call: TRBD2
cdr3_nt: TGTGCCAGCGCTACCCATGCGGCTAGCGGGCTTCTCACAGATACGCAGTATTTT
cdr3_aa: CASATHAASGLLTDTQYF

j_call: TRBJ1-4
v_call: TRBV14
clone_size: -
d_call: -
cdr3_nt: TGTGCCAGCAGTCGACAAGGGGAGATTAATGAAAAACTGTTTTTT
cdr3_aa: CASSRQGEINEKLFF

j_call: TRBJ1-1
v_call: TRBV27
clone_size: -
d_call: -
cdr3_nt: TGTGCCAGCAGTTTGGGTGGAGACATCACTGAAGCTTTCTTT
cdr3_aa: CASSLGGDITEAFF

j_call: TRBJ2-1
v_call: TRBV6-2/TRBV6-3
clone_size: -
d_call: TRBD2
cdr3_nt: TGTGCCAGCAGTTACTCTGGGACTAGCGGGAGCTCCTACAATGAGCAGTTCTTC
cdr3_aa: CASSYSGTSGSSYNEQFF

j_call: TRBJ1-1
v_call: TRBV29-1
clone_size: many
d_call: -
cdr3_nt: TGCAGCGTCCTTAAAGGGGCCGGGGGGTCGGAAGCTTTCTTT
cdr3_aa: CSVLKGAGGSEAFF

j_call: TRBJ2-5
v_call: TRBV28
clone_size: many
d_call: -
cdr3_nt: TGTGCCAGCAGTTTTGAAGGACAGAGGTACCAAGAGACCCAGTACTTC
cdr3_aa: CASSFEGQRYQETQYF

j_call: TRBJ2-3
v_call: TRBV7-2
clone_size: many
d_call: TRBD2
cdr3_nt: TGTGCCAGCAGCCCCGGACTAGCGGGGGTCCCTAGCACAGATACGCAGTATTTT
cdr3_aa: CASSPGLAGVPSTDTQYF

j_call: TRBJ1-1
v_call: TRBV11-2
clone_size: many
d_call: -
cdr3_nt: TGTGCCAGCAGCTTATTCACTGAAGCTTTCTTT
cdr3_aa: CASSLFTEAFF

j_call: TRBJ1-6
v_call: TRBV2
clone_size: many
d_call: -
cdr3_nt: TGTGCCAGCAGTGATTACGGATGGGTCGCCGTTTCACCCCTCCACTTT
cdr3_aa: CASSDYGWVAVSPLHF

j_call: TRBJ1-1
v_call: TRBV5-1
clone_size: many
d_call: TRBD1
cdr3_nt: TGCGCCAGCAGCTCAACAGGGGGCCAGGCTTTCTTT
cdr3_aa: CASSSTGGQAFF

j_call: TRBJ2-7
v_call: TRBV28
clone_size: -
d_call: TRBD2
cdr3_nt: TGTGCCAGCAGGCCACCTAGACTAGCGGGAGGTTACGAGCAGTACTTC
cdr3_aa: CASRPPRLAGGYEQYF

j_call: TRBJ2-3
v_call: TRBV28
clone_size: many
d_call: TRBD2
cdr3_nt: TGTGCCAGCAGTTCCCGAGATCGATTAGGGACTAGAGGTACAGATACGCAGTATTTT
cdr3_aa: CASSSRDRLGTRGTDTQYF

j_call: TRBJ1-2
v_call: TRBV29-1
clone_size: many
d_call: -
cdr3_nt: TGCAGCGTTGAATGGGAAGGGGCGAGATGGGGGAACTATGGCTACACCTTC
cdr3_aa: CSVEWEGARWGNYGYTF

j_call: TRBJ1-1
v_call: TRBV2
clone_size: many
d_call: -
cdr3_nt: TGTGCCAGCATTCCGGGGTTGAACACTGAAGCTTTCTTT
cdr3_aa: CASIPGLNTEAFF

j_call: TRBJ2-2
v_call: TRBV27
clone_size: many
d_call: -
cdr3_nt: TGTGCCACCGGGGTTGCGGGAACGGGGGCGGGGGAGCTGTTTTTT
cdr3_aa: CATGVAGTGAGELFF

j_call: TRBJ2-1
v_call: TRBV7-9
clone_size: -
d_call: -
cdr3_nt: TGTGCCAGCAGAAAGGAGTACAATGAGCAGTTCTTC
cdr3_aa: CASRKEYNEQFF

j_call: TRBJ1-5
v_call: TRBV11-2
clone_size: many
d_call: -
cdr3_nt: TGTGCCAGCAGCCTCCATTGGGGCGTCCATCAGCCCCAGCATTTT
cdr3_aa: CASSLHWGVHQPQHF

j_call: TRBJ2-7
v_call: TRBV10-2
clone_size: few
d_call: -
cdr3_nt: TGCGCCAGCAGTGCTGAGCTGGTTAACGAGCAGTACTTC
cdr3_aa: CASSAELVNEQYF

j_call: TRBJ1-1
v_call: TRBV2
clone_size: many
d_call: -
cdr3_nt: TGTGCCAGCAGTGAAAGGGATAGAGGGGCCACGGCTTTCTTT
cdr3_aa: CASSERDRGATAFF

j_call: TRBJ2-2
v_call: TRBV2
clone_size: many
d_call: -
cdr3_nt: TGTGCCAGCAGTCCGAGTGGGCCATCCCGGAGCACCGGGGAGCTGTTTTTT
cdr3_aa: CASSPSGPSRSTGELFF

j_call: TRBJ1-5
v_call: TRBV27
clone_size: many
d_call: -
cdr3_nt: TGTGCCAGCAGTCCCCTGCGGGTTGGGATTCAGCCCCAGCATTTT
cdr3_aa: CASSPLRVGIQPQHF

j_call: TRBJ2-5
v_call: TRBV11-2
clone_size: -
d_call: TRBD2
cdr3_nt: TGTGCCGGAGGACTAGCGGGGGCAGAGACCCAGTACTTC
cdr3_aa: CAGGLAGAETQYF

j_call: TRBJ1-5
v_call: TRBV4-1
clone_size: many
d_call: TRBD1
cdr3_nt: TGCGCCAGCAGCCACGAAGGACAGGGGGCCGGACAGCCCCAGCATTTT
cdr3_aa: CASSHEGQGAGQPQHF

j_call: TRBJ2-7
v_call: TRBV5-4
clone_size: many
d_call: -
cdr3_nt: TGTGCCAGCAGCTTGAAGGGGGTGGGATACGAGCAGTACTTC
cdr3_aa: CASSLKGVGYEQYF

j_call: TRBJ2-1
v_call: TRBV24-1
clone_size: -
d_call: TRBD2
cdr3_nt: TGTGCCACGCGGGGGGAGGAGCAGTTCTTC
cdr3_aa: CATRGEEQFF